This entry lists 26 T cell receptor beta chains sequenced from one sample in a study of T cell responses to AZD1222 COVID-19 vaccine. Generated by immunoSEQ multiplex PCR, the TCRdb table keeps only in-frame clones and is missing some. The sample records some 130,000 clones, roughly 93% being singletons. The sequencing here drew on peripheral blood, taken on day 0 of AZD1222 vaccination. The receptors here all came from an adult in good health.

The chain joins TRBV29-1 to TRBJ2-2; maybe TRBD1 (6 bases). The CDR3 has 14 amino acids. The ends were cut back, 6 bases at V and 0 bases at J, with 11 bases in the middle. Germline CDR1 and CDR2: SQVTM and ANQGSEA. The CDR3 region is CSVVGHANTGELFF. The CDR3 bases are TGCAGCGTAGTGGGACACGCGAACACCGGGGAGCTGTTTTTT.

The rearrangement joins TRBV5-1 to TRBJ2-7; TRBD1 agrees at 9 bases. The germline CDR1 and CDR2 sequences are SGHRS and YFSETQ. Trimming cost V 0 bases and J 1 base; bases outside gene matches: 2. The CDR3 sequence is 15 residues long. In nucleotides, the CDR3 is TGCGCCAGCAGCTTGGCGACAGGGGGGTCCTACGAGCAGTACTTC. Its translation: CASSLATGGSYEQYF. Complete variable domain (other parts from reference TRBV5-1 and TRBJ2-7): KAGVTQTPRYLIKTRGQQVTLSCSPISGHRSVSWYQQTPGQGLQFLFEYFSETQRNKGNFPGRFSGRQFSNSRSEMNVSTLELGDSALYLCASSLATGGSYEQYFGPGTRLTVT.

V is TRBV15 and J is TRBJ2-1, with 13 bases that match TRBD2. This CDR3 contains 16 residues. Germline V gives CDR1 LNHNV, CDR2 YYDKDF (reference sequence). V dropped 4 bases and J dropped 8; count of bases not matched to a gene: 8. The CDR3 here is CATSTPRTSGSDEQFF. The CDR3 nucleotides are TGTGCCACCAGCACTCCTCGGACTAGCGGGAGTGATGAGCAGTTCTTC.

The rearrangement links TRBV7-3 to TRBJ2-2, with 10 bases identical to TRBD2. The V gene's germline CDR1 is SGHTA and CDR2 FQGTGA. The length of the CDR3 is 16 residues. With 2 bases clipped from V and 7 bases from J, the junction kept 7 bases outside the gene matches. The CDR3: CASSLGASGRVGELFF. DNA of the CDR3: TGTGCCAGCAGCTTAGGGGCTAGCGGGAGAGTCGGGGAGCTGTTTTTT.

The chain links TRBV7-9 to TRBJ1-4, with D hard to call. The CDR3 totals 13 residues. Trimming took 5 bases from V and 5 from J, leaving 9 bases between them. CDR1 SEHNR and CDR2 FQNEAQ come from the germline V gene (reference sequence). In DNA, the CDR3 is TGTGCCAGCAGCAAGCTGGCAAATGAAAAACTGTTTTTT. This gives the protein CASSKLANEKLFF. Based on the CDR3 plus reference TRBV7-9 and TRBJ1-4, the full variable domain is DTGVSQNPRHKITKRGQNVTFRCDPISEHNRLYWYRQTLGQGPEFLTYFQNEAQLEKSRLLSDRFSAERPKGSFSTLEIQRTEQGDSAMYLCASSKLANEKLFFGSGTQLSVL.

The V call is TRBV9, the J call TRBJ1-1; possible D gene TRBD1, 6 bases. This CDR3 comprises 15 residues. Germline lookup yields CDR1 SGDLS and CDR2 YYNGEE. The V end was cut by 0 bases, the J end by 1 base, with 10 bases between. The CDR3 is CASSVDQDRNTEAFF. Written as DNA, the CDR3 is TGTGCCAGCAGCGTAGATCAGGACAGGAACACTGAAGCTTTCTTT.

The chain couples TRBV18 to TRBJ2-1, with D perhaps matching TRBD2 (5 bases). Germline-derived CDR1 and CDR2 are KGHSH and LQKENI. The V and J ends lost 5 bases and 0 bases respectively, with 8 bases between them. This CDR3 spans 14 amino acids. The CDR3 nucleotides read TGTGCCAGCTCAGAAGGGAGCTCCTACAATGAGCAGTTCTTC. Translated: CASSEGSSYNEQFF.

This clone was found a few times. V gene TRBV7-8 combines with J gene TRBJ2-3; D unclear. The V gene lost 1 base and the J gene lost 0 bases, with 14 bases spanning the gap. This CDR3 region has 17 residues. Looked up from germline, CDR1 is SGHVS and CDR2 is FQNEAQ. CDR3 bases: TGTGCCAGCAGCTTAGTAATCCGAAGCACTAGCACAGATACGCAGTATTTT. Protein sequence: CASSLVIRSTSTDTQYF.

CDR3 region: CASSENVWGTDTQYF. The DNA for the CDR3 is TGTGCCAGCAGTGAAAATGTTTGGGGCACAGATACGCAGTATTTT. The chain joins TRBV2 to TRBJ2-3; D ambiguous. CDR3 length equals 15 residues. The germline gives CDR1 SNHLY, CDR2 FYNNEI. Trimming pared 2 bases from V and 1 base from J, leaving 10 bases between.

The chain has TRBV6-5 and TRBJ2-3; D call uncertain. This CDR3 has 12 residues. V gave up 6 bases and J gave up 4 bases, with 8 bases separating them. Germline values: CDR1 MNHEY, CDR2 SVGAGI. The DNA of the CDR3 is TGTGCCAGCAGGGGTAACCCAGATACGCAGTATTTT. Its protein product is CASRGNPDTQYF.

The chain joins TRBV2 to TRBJ2-5; unclear D gene. Trimming pared 4 bases from V and 2 bases from J, leaving 5 bases between. This CDR3 has 12 amino acids. CDR1 SNHLY and CDR2 FYNNEI come from the germline V gene. Here the CDR3 reads CASSAIQETQYF. DNA of the CDR3: TGTGCCAGCAGTGCTATACAAGAGACCCAGTACTTC.

The CDR3 nucleotides read TGTGCCACAAAGAAGGGGTCGAGCGGGGCCCTCTACAATGAGCAGTTCTTC. Its protein is CATKKGSSGALYNEQFF. V is TRBV27 and J is TRBJ2-1, with 7 bases aligning to TRBD2. Losses at the gene ends were 10 bases for V and 3 bases for J; bases not matched to a gene: 18. The CDR3 runs to 17 residues. Germline V lookup: CDR1 MNHEY, CDR2 SMNVEV (reference sequence).

The chain joins TRBV19 to TRBJ1-2, with TRBD1 matching 10 bases. The CDR3 covers 14 residues. V lost 9 bases and J lost 5; bases outside the gene matches: 9. The germline V gene encodes CDR1 LNHDA and CDR2 SQIVND (reference sequence). CDR3: CASTTQGQGYGYTF. The CDR3 DNA is TGTGCCAGCACCACCCAGGGACAGGGGTATGGCTACACCTTC.

The chain couples TRBV29-1 to TRBJ1-5, with D unresolved. This CDR3 has 13 residues. From germline, CDR1 is SQVTM and CDR2 ANQGSEA. Deletions cut 2 bases from V and 7 bases from J, with 12 bases between. The CDR3 sequence: CSVEIELGQPQHF. CDR3 bases: TGCAGCGTTGAAATTGAGTTAGGGCAGCCCCAGCATTTT.

The chain carries TRBV5-1 and TRBJ2-3, with TRBD1 as a possible D gene (6 bases). V was clipped by 2 bases and J by 2 bases, with 12 bases between them. CDR1 is SGHRS, CDR2 YFSETQ, per germline. This CDR3 has 15 amino acids. In nucleotides, the CDR3 is TGCGCCAGCAGCTTAGCGACAGGATCCACAGATACGCAGTATTTT. This translates into CASSLATGSTDTQYF. The variable domain in full, with the rest retrieved from reference TRBV5-1 and TRBJ2-3, is KAGVTQTPRYLIKTRGQQVTLSCSPISGHRSVSWYQQTPGQGLQFLFEYFSETQRNKGNFPGRFSGRQFSNSRSEMNVSTLELGDSALYLCASSLATGSTDTQYFGPGTRLTVL.

V and J are TRBV4-2 and TRBJ1-5; 8 positions match TRBD1. J was trimmed by 13 bases and V by 0 bases; bases with no gene match: 8. The germline V gene encodes CDR1 LGHNA and CDR2 YNFKEQ. CDR3 length: 14 amino acids. CDR3 DNA: TGTGCCAGCAGCCAAGAGACAGGGGCCATGGTTCAGCATTTT. It codes for CASSQETGAMVQHF.

This clone was observed a single time. This chain uses TRBV6-5 with TRBJ1-2; D is ambiguous. V gave up 6 bases and J gave up 5 bases, with 16 bases separating them. CDR1 MNHEY and CDR2 SVGAGI come from the germline V gene. This CDR3 comprises 14 residues. Written as DNA, the CDR3 is TGTGCCAGCAGGAACCAGACGGAAGCTTATGGCTACACCTTC. It is translated as CASRNQTEAYGYTF.

The genes are TRBV25-1 and TRBJ2-1, with 13 bases identical to TRBD2. V shed 6 bases and J 6 bases; nucleotides not matched to a gene: 5. The CDR3 runs 15 residues. CDR1 MGHDK and CDR2 SYGVNS come from the germline V gene. CDR3 in amino acids: CASRDGTSGINEQFF. The CDR3 DNA reads TGTGCCAGCAGGGACGGGACTAGCGGGATCAATGAGCAGTTCTTC.

The chain joins TRBV27 to TRBJ1-1; D ambiguous. The CDR3 loop spans 12 amino acids. Between the trimmed V and J ends, which lost 3 bases and 6 bases, there was a span of 8 bases. CDR1 and CDR2 (germline): MNHEY, SMNVEV (reference sequence). As DNA, the CDR3 is TGTGCCAGCAGTTTCGGCCCCCCTGAAGCTTTCTTT. Translating it yields CASSFGPPEAFF.

CDR3 loop: CASSPRRDRGVHEQYF. CDR3 sequence (DNA): TGTGCCAGCAGCCCGAGACGGGACAGGGGGGTCCACGAGCAGTACTTC. The chain uses TRBV7-6 and TRBJ2-7; 11 positions agree with TRBD1. This CDR3 spans 16 amino acids. The junction had 11 bases not matched to a gene; V was cut back by 5 bases and J by 5 bases. Germline V gene data show CDR1 as SGHVS and CDR2 as FNYEAQ. Full variable domain (rest looked up from reference TRBV7-6 and TRBJ2-7): GAGVSQSPRYKVTKRGQDVALRCDPISGHVSLYWYRQALGQGPEFLTYFNYEAQQDKSGLPNDRFSAERPEGSISTLTIQRTEQRDSAMYRCASSPRRDRGVHEQYFGPGTRLTVT.

CDR3 in DNA: TGTGCCATCAGTGAGTCTAATTCACCCCTCCACTTT. It yields the protein CAISESNSPLHF. This sequence joins TRBV10-3 and TRBJ1-6; D remains unclear. From germline, CDR1 is ENHRY and CDR2 SYGVKD. Trimming shortened V by 0 bases and J by 6 bases, and 0 bases separated the two germline ends. This CDR3 has 12 amino acids.

This chain's CDR3 is CSASPPAGGADTQYF. Here the CDR3 DNA reads TGCAGTGCTAGTCCCCCAGCGGGAGGTGCAGATACGCAGTATTTT. The chain links TRBV20-1 to TRBJ2-3, with 9 bases aligning to TRBD2. The CDR3 contains 15 residues. Germline V CDR1 and CDR2: DFQATT, SNEGSKA (reference sequence). With 3 bases clipped from V and 4 bases from J, the junction kept 8 bases outside the gene matches.

The chain joins TRBV28 to TRBJ2-5, with 10 bases identical to TRBD1. This CDR3 comprises 16 residues. J gave up 1 base and V 2 bases, and 4 bases lay outside the gene matches. Germline V lookup: CDR1 MDHEN, CDR2 SYDVKM. The CDR3 nucleotides are TGTGCCAGCAGTTTAGCGACAGGGGGCGCCCAAGAGACCCAGTACTTC. Its protein product is CASSLATGGAQETQYF.

J is TRBJ2-6 and V is TRBV4-3; 7 bases fit TRBD1. The CDR3 runs to 15 residues. Germline CDR1 reads LGHNA; CDR2 reads YSLEER. The J segment lost 3 bases and the V segment lost 4 bases, leaving 3 bases of the junction unmatched. CDR3 region: CASSLGTVGANVLTF. CDR3 bases: TGCGCCAGCAGCCTGGGGACAGTTGGGGCCAACGTCCTGACTTTC.

The chain has TRBV29-1 and TRBJ1-6; D gene ambiguous. This CDR3 is built from 13 residues. Germline V lookup: CDR1 SQVTM, CDR2 ANQGSEA. Trimming left V 6 bases short and J 14 bases short, with 20 bases between. The CDR3 region is CSVLVAPIGALHF. Written as DNA, the CDR3 is TGCAGCGTCCTGGTGGCCCCCATAGGAGCCCTCCACTTT.

J is TRBJ1-1 and V is TRBV19; 9 positions match TRBD1. Germline-derived CDR1 and CDR2 are LNHDA and SQIVND (reference sequence). The CDR3 totals 13 residues. V lost 9 bases to trimming and J lost 2 bases; unmatched junction nucleotides: 4. The CDR3 loop is CASLQGANTEAFF. The CDR3, as DNA: TGTGCCAGCCTACAGGGGGCCAACACTGAAGCTTTCTTT.